This record looks at one T cell receptor (beta chain) sequence and its context. No antigen is known for it. These data originate in a study of identical twins. Broader study findings: Where beta out-of-frame sequences were concerned, excess twin sharing was weaker.

The cDNA had a unique molecular identifier and a template-switch universal primer site. MiXCR was run by TCRdb on the 5' RACE reads, yielding one entry per CDR3 protein. The sample carries 640,000 or so distinct CDR3 sequences, 6% to 6.5% recorded once. The CDR3 has 14 residues. The V gene's germline CDR1 is SGHRS and CDR2 YFSETQ. Trimming cost V 4 bases and J 1 base, with 11 bases left between them. J is TRBJ1-1 and V is TRBV5-1; the D is unclear. The sample taken for sequencing was naive T cells sorted from blood. The sequence came from a man younger than 35 in good health. CDR3 sequence: CASSPGPSNTEAFF. The CDR3 DNA sequence: TGCGCCAGCAGCCCCGGTCCCTCGAACACTGAAGCTTTCTTT.